This T cell receptor beta chain was documented in a study of blood T cell repertoires in COVID-19. TCRdb keeps only in-frame clones here, not all; method: immunoSEQ multiplex PCR. Seen here are 180,000 or so clones, roughly 80% observed once, and the top ten hold approximately 10%. CDR3 length: 15 amino acids. Germline V gene lookup returns CDR1 ENHRY and CDR2 SYGVKD. The ends lost 3 bases at V and 5 bases at J; junction bases unmatched: 9. This TCR came from a man aged 50-60 years who had recovered from COVID-19. The chain carries TRBV10-3 and TRBJ2-7, with TRBD1 matching 8 bases. The sample consisted of PBMCs or T cells enriched from blood (not recorded which). The CDR3 DNA reads TGTGCCATCAGTGAACGAAAGACAGGGGCCAACGAGCAGTACTTC. The encoded protein is CAISERKTGANEQYF.